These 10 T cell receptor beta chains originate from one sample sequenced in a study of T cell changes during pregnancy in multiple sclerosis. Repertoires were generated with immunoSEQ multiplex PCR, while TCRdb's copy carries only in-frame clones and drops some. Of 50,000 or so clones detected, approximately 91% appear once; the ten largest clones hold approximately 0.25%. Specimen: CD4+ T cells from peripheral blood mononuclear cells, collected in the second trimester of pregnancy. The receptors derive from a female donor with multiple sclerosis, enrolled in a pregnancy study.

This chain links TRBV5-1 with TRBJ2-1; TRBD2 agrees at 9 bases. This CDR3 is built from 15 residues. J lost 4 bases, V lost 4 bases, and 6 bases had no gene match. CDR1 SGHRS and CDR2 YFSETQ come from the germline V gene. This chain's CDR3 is CASSAGLATYNEQFF. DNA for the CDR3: TGCGCCAGCAGCGCCGGACTAGCGACATACAATGAGCAGTTCTTC.

DNA for the CDR3: TGTGCCAGCAGCCAAGATCGTTGGCACAGCGGGGCCAATGCGGGTACGCAGTATTTT. This encodes CASSQDRWHSGANAGTQYF. The chain has TRBV14 and TRBJ2-3, with 7 bases aligning to TRBD2. Germline values: CDR1 SGHDN, CDR2 FVKESK. The CDR3 is 19 residues long. Losses at the gene ends were 0 bases for V and 8 bases for J; bases not matched to a gene: 20.

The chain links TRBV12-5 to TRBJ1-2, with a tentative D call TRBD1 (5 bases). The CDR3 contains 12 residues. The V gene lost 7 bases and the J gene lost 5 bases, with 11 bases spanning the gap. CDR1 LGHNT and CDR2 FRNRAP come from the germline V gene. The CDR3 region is CASVGASYGYTF. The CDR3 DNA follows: TGTGCTAGTGTTGGGGCCTCTTATGGCTACACCTTC.

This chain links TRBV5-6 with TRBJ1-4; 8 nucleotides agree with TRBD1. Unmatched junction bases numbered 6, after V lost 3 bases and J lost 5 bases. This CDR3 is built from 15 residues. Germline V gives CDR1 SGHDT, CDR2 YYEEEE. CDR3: CASSSRTGKNEKLFF. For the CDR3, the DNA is TGTGCCAGCAGCTCCCGGACAGGGAAAAATGAAAAACTGTTTTTT.

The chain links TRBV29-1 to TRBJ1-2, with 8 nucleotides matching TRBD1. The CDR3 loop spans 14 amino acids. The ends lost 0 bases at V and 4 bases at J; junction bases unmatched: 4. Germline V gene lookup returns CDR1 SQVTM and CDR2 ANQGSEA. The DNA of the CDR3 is TGCAGCGTTGAAGATCAGGGGGCGGTCTATGGCTACACCTTC. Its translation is CSVEDQGAVYGYTF.

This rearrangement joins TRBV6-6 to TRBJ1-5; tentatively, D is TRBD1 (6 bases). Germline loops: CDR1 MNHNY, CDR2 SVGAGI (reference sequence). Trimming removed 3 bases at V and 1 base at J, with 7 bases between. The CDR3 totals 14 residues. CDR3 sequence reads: CASSYQGSNQPQHF. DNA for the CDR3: TGTGCCAGCAGTTATCAGGGGAGCAATCAGCCCCAGCATTTT.

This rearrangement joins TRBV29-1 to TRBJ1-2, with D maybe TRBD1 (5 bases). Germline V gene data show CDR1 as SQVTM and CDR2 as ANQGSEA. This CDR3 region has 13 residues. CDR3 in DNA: TGCAACGGTGGGGTGGGGCCCGACTATGGCTACACCTTC. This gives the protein CNGGVGPDYGYTF.

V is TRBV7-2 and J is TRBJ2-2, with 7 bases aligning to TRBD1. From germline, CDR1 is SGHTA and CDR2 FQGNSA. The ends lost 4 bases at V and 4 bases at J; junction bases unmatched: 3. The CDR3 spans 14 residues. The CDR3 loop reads CASSSGQTTGELFF. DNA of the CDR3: TGTGCCAGCAGCTCGGGACAGACCACCGGGGAGCTGTTTTTT.

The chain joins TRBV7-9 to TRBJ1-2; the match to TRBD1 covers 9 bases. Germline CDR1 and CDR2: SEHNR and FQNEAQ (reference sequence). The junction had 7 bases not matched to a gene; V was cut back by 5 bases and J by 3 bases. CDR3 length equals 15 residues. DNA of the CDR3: TGTGCCAGCAGCCCGCCGGGACAGGGAGACTATGGCTACACCTTC. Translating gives CASSPPGQGDYGYTF.

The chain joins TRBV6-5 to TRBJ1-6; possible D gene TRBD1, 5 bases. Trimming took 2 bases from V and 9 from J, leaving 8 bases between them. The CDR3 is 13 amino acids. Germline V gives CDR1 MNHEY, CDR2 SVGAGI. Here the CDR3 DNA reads TGTGCCAGCAGTTACAGGGGAAGTTCACCCCTCCACTTT. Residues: CASSYRGSSPLHF.